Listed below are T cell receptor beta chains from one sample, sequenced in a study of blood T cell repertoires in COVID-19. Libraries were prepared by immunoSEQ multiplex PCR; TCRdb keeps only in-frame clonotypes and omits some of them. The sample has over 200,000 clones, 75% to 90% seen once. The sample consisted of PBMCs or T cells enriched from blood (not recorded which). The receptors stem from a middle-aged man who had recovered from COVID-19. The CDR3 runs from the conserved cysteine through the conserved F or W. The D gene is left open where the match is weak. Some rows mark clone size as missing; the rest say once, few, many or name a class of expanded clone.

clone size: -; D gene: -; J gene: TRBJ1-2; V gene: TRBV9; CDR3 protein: CASSVSGDYGYTF
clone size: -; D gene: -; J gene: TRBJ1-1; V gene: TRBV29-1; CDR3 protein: CSVGGQGNTEAFF
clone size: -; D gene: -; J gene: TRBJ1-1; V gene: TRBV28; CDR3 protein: CASSGGGWEAFF
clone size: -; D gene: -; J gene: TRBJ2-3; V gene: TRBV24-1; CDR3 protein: CATSQGSTDTQYF
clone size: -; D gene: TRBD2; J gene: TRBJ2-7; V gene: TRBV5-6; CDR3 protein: CASSLAAGGTSGFEQYF
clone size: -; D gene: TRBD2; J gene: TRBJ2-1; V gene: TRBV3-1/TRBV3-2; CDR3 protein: CASSQTQGLGSNEQFF
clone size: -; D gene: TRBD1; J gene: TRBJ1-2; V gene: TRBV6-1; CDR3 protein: CASSETRQGGGYTF
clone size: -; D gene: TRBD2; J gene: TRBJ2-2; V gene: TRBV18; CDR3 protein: CASSPGLAVNTGELFF
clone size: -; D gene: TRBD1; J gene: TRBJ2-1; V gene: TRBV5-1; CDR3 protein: CASSLLPAGGSSYNEQFF
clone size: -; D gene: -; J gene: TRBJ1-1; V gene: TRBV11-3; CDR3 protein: CASSLGLQGVKTEAFF
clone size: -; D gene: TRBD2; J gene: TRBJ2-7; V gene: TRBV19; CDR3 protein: CASSIMIAGSYEQYF
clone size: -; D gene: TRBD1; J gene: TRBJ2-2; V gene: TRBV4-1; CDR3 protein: CASSQVDRETGELFF
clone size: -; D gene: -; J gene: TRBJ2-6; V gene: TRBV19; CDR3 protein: CASSMGWGLGANVLTF
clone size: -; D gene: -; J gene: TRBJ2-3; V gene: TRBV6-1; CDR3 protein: CASSDPAGLGSTDTQYF
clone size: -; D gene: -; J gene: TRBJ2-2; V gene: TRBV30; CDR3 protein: CAFPAREPFNTGELFF
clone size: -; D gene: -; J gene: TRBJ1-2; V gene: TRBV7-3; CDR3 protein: CASSPTGTPFYGYTF
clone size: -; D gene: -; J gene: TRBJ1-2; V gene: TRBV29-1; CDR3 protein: CSVTHGGGNYGYTF
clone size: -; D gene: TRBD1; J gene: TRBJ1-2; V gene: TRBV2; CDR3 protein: CASSEPRDRSPIYGYTF
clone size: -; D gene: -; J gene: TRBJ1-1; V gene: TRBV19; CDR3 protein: CATTLGGGRTEAFF
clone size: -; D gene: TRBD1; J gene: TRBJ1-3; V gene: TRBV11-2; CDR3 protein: CASSFQGGSGNTIYF
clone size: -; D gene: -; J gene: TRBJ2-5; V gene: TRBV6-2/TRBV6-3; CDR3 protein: CASSYFRGSETQYF
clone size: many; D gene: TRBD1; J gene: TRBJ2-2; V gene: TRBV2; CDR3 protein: CASSGQGVFTGELFF
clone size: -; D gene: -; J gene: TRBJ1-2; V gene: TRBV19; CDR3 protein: CASYTLSPWGTSYGYTF
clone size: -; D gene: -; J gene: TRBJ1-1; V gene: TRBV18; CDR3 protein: CASSRQGLTGTEAFF
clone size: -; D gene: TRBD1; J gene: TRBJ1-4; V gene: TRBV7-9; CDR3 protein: CASSLDRGLGEKLFF
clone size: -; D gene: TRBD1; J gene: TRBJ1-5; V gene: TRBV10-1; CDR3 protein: CASSSILNRGTGNKRNQPQHF
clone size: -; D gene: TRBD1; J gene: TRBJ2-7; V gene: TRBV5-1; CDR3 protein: CASSLTGELGYEQYF
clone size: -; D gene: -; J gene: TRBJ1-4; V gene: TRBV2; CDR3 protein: CASSETPSGMGEKLFF
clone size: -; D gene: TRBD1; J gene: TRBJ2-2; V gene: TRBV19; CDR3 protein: CASSIMGQGASGELFF
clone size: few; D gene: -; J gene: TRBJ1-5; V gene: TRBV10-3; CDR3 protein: CAISATGQNQPQHF
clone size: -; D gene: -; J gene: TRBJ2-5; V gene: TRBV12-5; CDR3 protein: CASGLPELGGRETQYF
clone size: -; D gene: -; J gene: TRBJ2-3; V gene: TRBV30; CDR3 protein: CAWSVLEVFTDTQYF
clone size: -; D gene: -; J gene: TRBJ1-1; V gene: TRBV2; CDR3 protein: CASKTGYTTEAFF